The rows below give T cell receptor beta chains drawn from one sample of a study of blood T cell repertoires in COVID-19. The repertoire was sequenced with immunoSEQ multiplex PCR; TCRdb's copy has only in-frame clones and lacks some. The sample consists of 200,000 to 250,000 clones, about four fifths of them appearing once. The sequenced sample consisted of peripheral blood. The receptor source for this set is a man between 25 and 39 years old who had recovered from COVID-19. Both conserved end residues are part of each CDR3. Fields, in order: J gene, V gene, clone size, D gene, CDR3 protein, CDR3 DNA. D genes are given only for firm matches. Part of the rows lack a size; the others show once, few, many or a class for expanded clones.

J: TRBJ1-1
V: TRBV3-1/TRBV3-2
size: once
D: .
CDR3: CASSHRGREAFF
DNA: TGTGCCAGCAGCCATAGAGGTCGGGAGGCTTTCTTT

J: TRBJ1-5
V: TRBV19
size: .
D: .
CDR3: CASSLEGYSNQPQHF
DNA: TGTGCCAGTAGTCTGGAGGGATATAGCAATCAGCCCCAGCATTTT

J: TRBJ2-6
V: TRBV7-6
size: .
D: .
CDR3: CASSPPGSEVNVLTF
DNA: TGTGCCAGCAGCCCCCCAGGGTCTGAGGTCAACGTCCTGACTTTC

J: TRBJ1-2
V: TRBV7-3
size: .
D: .
CDR3: CASSQAPGIRNGYTF
DNA: TGTGCCAGCAGTCAAGCCCCGGGGATTAGGAATGGCTACACCTTC

J: TRBJ1-2
V: TRBV27
size: once
D: .
CDR3: CATLESNYGYTF
DNA: TGTGCCACACTAGAATCAAACTATGGCTACACCTTC

J: TRBJ2-7
V: TRBV6-5
size: few
D: TRBD2
CDR3: CASSRGLAGFEQYF
DNA: TGTGCCAGCAGTAGGGGACTAGCGGGGTTCGAGCAGTACTTC

J: TRBJ1-6
V: TRBV5-4
size: .
D: .
CDR3: CASSLQGLYSPLHF
DNA: TGTGCCAGCAGCTTGCAGGGGCTTTACTCACCCCTCCACTTT

J: TRBJ1-3
V: TRBV7-2
size: .
D: .
CDR3: CASSPQPGASGNTIYF
DNA: TGTGCCAGCAGCCCCCAGCCAGGGGCATCTGGAAACACCATATATTTT

J: TRBJ1-2
V: TRBV4-1
size: .
D: .
CDR3: CASSQVTTGYYGYTF
DNA: TGCGCCAGCAGCCAAGTAACCACAGGGTACTATGGCTACACCTTC

J: TRBJ1-6
V: TRBV7-2
size: few
D: .
CDR3: CASSNGQSNSPLHF
DNA: TGTGCCAGCAGCAACGGACAGTCTAATTCACCCCTCCACTTT

J: TRBJ1-6
V: TRBV5-1
size: .
D: TRBD1
CDR3: CASSHPDRGSPLHF
DNA: TGCGCCAGCAGCCACCCTGACAGGGGTTCACCCCTCCACTTT

J: TRBJ2-5
V: TRBV25-1
size: once
D: .
CDR3: CASSVGLGEGTQYF
DNA: TGTGCCAGCAGTGTGGGGCTCGGAGAAGGGACCCAGTACTTC

J: TRBJ2-5
V: TRBV6-5
size: .
D: .
CDR3: CAVPRGIWGTQYF
DNA: TGTGCCGTTCCTAGGGGGATCTGGGGGACCCAGTACTTC

J: TRBJ1-2
V: TRBV5-6
size: .
D: TRBD1
CDR3: CASSFLRGREGYTF
DNA: TGTGCCAGCAGCTTCTTAAGGGGGCGCGAGGGCTACACCTTC

J: TRBJ1-5
V: TRBV7-9
size: .
D: .
CDR3: CASISPWQANQPQHF
DNA: TGTGCCAGCATCTCTCCCTGGCAGGCCAATCAGCCCCAGCATTTT

J: TRBJ1-4
V: TRBV20-1
size: .
D: .
CDR3: CSARDGNRLFF
DNA: TGCAGTGCTAGAGATGGCAACAGACTGTTTTTT

J: TRBJ1-2
V: TRBV4-1
size: .
D: TRBD1
CDR3: CASSRGTGIGYGYTF
DNA: TGCGCCAGCAGCCGAGGGACAGGGATAGGGTATGGCTACACCTTC

J: TRBJ1-5
V: TRBV4-1
size: .
D: .
CDR3: CASSQDEGADQPQHF
DNA: TGCGCCAGCAGCCAAGATGAAGGGGCGGATCAGCCCCAGCATTTT

J: TRBJ2-1
V: TRBV19
size: .
D: TRBD1
CDR3: CASSTPSGGSYNEQFF
DNA: TGTGCCAGTAGTACTCCCTCAGGGGGCTCCTACAATGAGCAGTTCTTC

J: TRBJ1-2
V: TRBV7-2
size: .
D: TRBD1
CDR3: CASGQGVGYTF
DNA: TGTGCCAGCGGACAGGGGGTAGGCTACACCTTC

J: TRBJ2-2
V: TRBV11-3
size: .
D: .
CDR3: CASSPHVGAGELFF
DNA: TGTGCCAGCAGCCCCCACGTCGGGGCCGGGGAGCTGTTTTTT

J: TRBJ1-2
V: TRBV18
size: once
D: .
CDR3: CASSPGTTNYGYTF
DNA: TGTGCCAGCTCACCCGGGACAACCAACTATGGCTACACCTTC